These T cell receptor beta chains were read from a single sample in a study of T cell changes during pregnancy in multiple sclerosis. Using immunoSEQ multiplex PCR, the repertoire was profiled, and TCRdb retains in-frame clones only, with some absent. Of about 13,000 clones listed, roughly 90% are singletons. Sequences were derived from CD8+ T cells from peripheral blood mononuclear cells, sampled after pregnancy. The origin of the receptors is a female donor in good health, enrolled as a control in a pregnancy study. CDR3s include the opening cysteine and the closing phenylalanine or tryptophan. D genes are given only for firm matches. The size entry is marked missing in some rows and otherwise reads once, few, many or a size class.

TRBJ2-1	TRBD2	TRBV27	-	CASSPRVTSGNEQFF	TGTGCCAGCAGCCCAAGGGTGACTAGCGGAAATGAGCAGTTCTTC
TRBJ2-3	TRBD1	TRBV4-1	-	CASSQVGTGGSTDTQYF	TGCGCCAGCAGCCAAGTTGGGACAGGGGGGAGCACAGATACGCAGTATTTT
TRBJ1-1	-	TRBV27	-	CASSLGRSTEAFF	TGTGCCAGCAGTTTAGGCAGAAGCACTGAAGCTTTCTTT
TRBJ2-7	-	TRBV27	-	CASSFGEKLNEQYF	TGTGCCAGCAGCTTTGGGGAGAAGCTGAACGAGCAGTACTTC
TRBJ1-2	TRBD1	TRBV2	few	CANLGQGADGYTF	TGTGCCAACTTAGGTCAGGGGGCCGATGGCTACACCTTC
TRBJ2-5	-	TRBV7-9	-	CASSSRHIQETQYF	TGTGCCAGCAGCTCCCGACACATCCAAGAGACCCAGTACTTC
TRBJ2-2	-	TRBV11-2	-	CASSPQVGATGELFF	TGTGCCAGCAGCCCCCAGGTGGGGGCCACCGGGGAGCTGTTTTTT
TRBJ2-5	TRBD2	TRBV10-2	-	CASSEASGNQETQYF	TGCGCCAGCAGTGAGGCTAGCGGAAACCAAGAGACCCAGTACTTC
TRBJ1-1	-	TRBV27	-	CASSLILETEAFF	TGTGCCAGCAGTTTGATCTTGGAGACTGAAGCTTTCTTT
TRBJ1-6	TRBD1	TRBV2	-	CASRTGYNSPLHF	TGTGCCAGCAGGACAGGGTATAATTCACCCCTCCACTTT
TRBJ2-5	TRBD2	TRBV25-1	-	CASRPGLAGGPGRETQYF	TGTGCCAGCAGACCCGGACTAGCGGGGGGGCCGGGACGAGAGACCCAGTACTTC
TRBJ1-5	-	TRBV19	-	CASSSQGGRPQHF	TGTGCCAGTAGTTCCCAGGGAGGTCGGCCCCAGCATTTT
TRBJ2-2	-	TRBV6-6	-	CASGGATNGELFF	TGTGCCAGCGGGGGGGCTACGAACGGGGAGCTGTTTTTT
TRBJ2-1	-	TRBV9	-	CASSVDLGAGNEQFF	TGTGCCAGCAGCGTAGATTTGGGAGCCGGAAATGAGCAGTTCTTC
TRBJ2-5	TRBD2	TRBV6-4	-	CASSKLAGSQETQYF	TGTGCCAGCAGTAAACTAGCGGGGTCTCAAGAGACCCAGTACTTC
TRBJ2-1	TRBD2	TRBV6-6	-	CASTGLAGSGNEQFF	TGTGCCAGTACGGGACTAGCGGGATCCGGGAATGAGCAGTTCTTC
TRBJ1-5	-	TRBV5-5	-	CASSLYFNQPQHF	TGTGCCAGCAGCTTGTACTTCAATCAGCCCCAGCATTTT
TRBJ2-1	TRBD2	TRBV7-6	-	CASRSGGGRDEQFF	TGTGCCAGCAGGTCTGGCGGGGGACGCGATGAGCAGTTCTTC
TRBJ1-4	-	TRBV5-5	-	CASSLAGGEYEKLFF	TGTGCCAGCAGCTTGGCCGGGGGGGAATATGAAAAACTGTTTTTT
TRBJ2-5	TRBD2	TRBV7-2	once	CASSSGLARVETQYF	TGTGCCAGCAGCTCAGGACTAGCTCGTGTGGAGACCCAGTACTTC
TRBJ2-5	-	TRBV27	-	CASSLGSGVRETQYF	TGTGCCAGCAGTTTAGGAAGCGGAGTGCGAGAGACCCAGTACTTC
TRBJ2-1	TRBD2	TRBV7-2	-	CASSPLTSGDHNEQFF	TGTGCCAGCAGCCCCCTGACTAGCGGGGACCACAATGAGCAGTTCTTC
TRBJ1-1	-	TRBV25-1	-	CASSVGQGGGTEAFF	TGTGCCAGCAGTGTAGGTCAGGGAGGCGGCACTGAAGCTTTCTTT
TRBJ2-7	-	TRBV11-2	-	CASSLVPEAYEQYF	TGTGCCAGCAGCTTAGTCCCAGAGGCCTACGAGCAGTACTTC
TRBJ1-2	-	TRBV4-1	-	CASSQDPNSYGRGYTF	TGCGCCAGCAGCCAAGATCCGAACTCGTATGGTCGCGGCTACACCTTC
TRBJ2-1	TRBD2	TRBV12-5	-	CASGLGTGASGYNEQFF	TGTGCTAGTGGTTTGGGGACTGGGGCTAGCGGGTACAATGAGCAGTTCTTC
TRBJ2-7	-	TRBV5-8	-	CASRLRGAGKYEQYF	TGTGCCAGCAGGCTACGGGGGGCAGGCAAGTACGAGCAGTACTTC
TRBJ2-7	-	TRBV28	-	CASRKGVSSYEQYF	TGTGCCAGCAGGAAGGGGGTCAGCTCCTACGAGCAGTACTTC
TRBJ2-5	TRBD1	TRBV7-9	-	CASSPTGGGETQYF	TGTGCCAGCAGTCCGACAGGGGGAGGAGAGACCCAGTACTTC
TRBJ1-2	-	TRBV9	-	CASSARQGAYGYTF	TGTGCCAGCAGCGCCCGTCAAGGAGCATATGGCTACACCTTC
TRBJ2-1	TRBD2	TRBV4-1	-	CASSQVVAGGTYNEQFF	TGCGCCAGCAGCCAAGTGGTGGCGGGGGGAACCTACAATGAGCAGTTCTTC
TRBJ2-5	TRBD2	TRBV6-1	-	CASSELAGGQETQYF	TGTGCCAGCAGTGAACTAGCGGGGGGGCAAGAGACCCAGTACTTC